This is a list of T cell receptor beta chains from one sample in a study of response to subunit inactivated influenza vaccine. TCRdb reanalysed the RT-PCR reads using MiXCR and keeps one entry per CDR3 protein. The sample has about 780,000 distinct CDR3 sequences; approximately 18% are singletons. The sequencing here drew on PBMCs from blood, taken less than 6 days after vaccination. These receptors were obtained from a man aged 50 or older who received an inactivated influenza vaccine. Each CDR3 is given with its conserved first and last residue. The D gene is left open where the match is weak. Clone size is shown for a subset of rows, as once, few, many or a class of expanded clone.

v_call,j_call,clone_size,d_call,cdr3_aa,cdr3_nt
TRBV15,TRBJ2-1,-,TRBD2,CATSRSWTSGSSYNEQFF,TGTGCCACCAGCCGAAGTTGGACTAGCGGGAGTTCCTACAATGAGCAGTTCTTC
TRBV29-1,TRBJ2-1,-,-,CSVAGVRFPYNEQFF,TGCAGCGTTGCGGGAGTGAGATTTCCCTACAATGAGCAGTTCTTC
TRBV6-1,TRBJ2-7,few,-,CASSQGQGFSYEQYF,TGTGCCAGCAGTCAAGGGCAGGGGTTCTCCTACGAGCAGTACTTC
TRBV20-1,TRBJ2-1,many,-,CSARGLSGYNNEQFF,TGCAGTGCTCGAGGACTGAGCGGATATAACAATGAGCAGTTCTTC
TRBV28,TRBJ2-1,few,TRBD2,CASSLSVLAVNNEQFF,TGTGCCAGCAGTTTATCGGTACTAGCGGTAAACAATGAGCAGTTCTTC
TRBV9,TRBJ2-2,-,TRBD2,CASSVMVQTSSTGELFF,TGTGCCAGCAGCGTAATGGTCCAGACTAGCAGCACCGGGGAGCTGTTTTTT
TRBV5-1,TRBJ1-2,-,-,CASSLWDYGYTF,TGCGCCAGCAGCTTGTGGGACTATGGCTACACCTTC
TRBV12-3/TRBV12-4,TRBJ2-1,-,TRBD1,CASGNRDRGYNEQFF,TGTGCCAGCGGGAACCGGGACAGGGGTTACAATGAGCAGTTCTTC
TRBV15,TRBJ2-5,-,-,CATSGRRGVGETQYF,TGTGCCACCAGCGGTCGGAGGGGGGTTGGAGAGACCCAGTACTTC
TRBV10-3,TRBJ1-1,few,-,CAISSGGARNTEAFF,TGTGCCATCAGTTCCGGAGGTGCCCGAAACACTGAAGCTTTCTTT
TRBV20-1,TRBJ2-7,few,TRBD2,CSAGRGHEQYF,TGCAGTGCTGGGAGGGGCCACGAGCAGTACTTC